The rows below give T cell receptor beta chains drawn from one sample of a study of ipilimumab plus nivolumab after autologous stem cell transplantation. The repertoire was sequenced with immunoSEQ multiplex PCR; TCRdb's copy has only in-frame clones and lacks some. The table lists 37,000 or so clones, almost 95% of them singletons. Sequenced here: PBMCs, sampled in a trial of ipilimumab plus nivolumab as post-transplant consolidation. These receptors all come from a male donor with multiple myeloma. Both conserved end residues are part of each CDR3. A D gene is named only where the DNA matches it firmly. Where a row states a size, it is once, few, many or the class of an expanded clone; other rows omit it.

clone size: .
D gene: TRBD1
J gene: TRBJ2-1
V gene: TRBV2
CDR3 protein: CASSDGTGFNEQFF
CDR3 DNA: TGTGCCAGCAGTGATGGGACAGGGTTCAATGAGCAGTTCTTC

clone size: .
D gene: .
J gene: TRBJ2-3
V gene: TRBV7-9
CDR3 protein: CASSSQTRITSTDTQYF
CDR3 DNA: TGTGCCAGCAGCAGCCAGACTCGAATAACTAGCACAGATACGCAGTATTTT

clone size: .
D gene: .
J gene: TRBJ2-7
V gene: TRBV6-6
CDR3 protein: CASRRDVSSYEQYF
CDR3 DNA: TGTGCCAGCAGGCGGGACGTTAGCTCCTACGAGCAGTACTTC

clone size: .
D gene: .
J gene: TRBJ2-5
V gene: TRBV14
CDR3 protein: CASSQVEARAQETQYF
CDR3 DNA: TGTGCCAGCAGCCAAGTGGAGGCCAGGGCCCAAGAGACCCAGTACTTC

clone size: .
D gene: .
J gene: TRBJ1-1
V gene: TRBV19
CDR3 protein: CASSMIGGRQGNTEAFF
CDR3 DNA: TGTGCCAGTAGTATGATTGGAGGGCGCCAGGGGAACACTGAAGCTTTCTTT

clone size: .
D gene: .
J gene: TRBJ1-3
V gene: TRBV28
CDR3 protein: CASTTGFFSGNTIYF
CDR3 DNA: TGTGCCAGCACCACAGGATTTTTCTCTGGAAACACCATATATTTT

clone size: .
D gene: .
J gene: TRBJ2-1
V gene: TRBV27
CDR3 protein: CASRTSYNEQFF
CDR3 DNA: TGTGCCAGCAGGACCTCCTACAATGAGCAGTTCTTC

clone size: few
D gene: .
J gene: TRBJ1-6
V gene: TRBV6-6
CDR3 protein: CASTLLSSNSPLHF
CDR3 DNA: TGTGCCAGCACCTTATTAAGTTCCAATTCACCCCTCCACTTT

clone size: .
D gene: .
J gene: TRBJ2-3
V gene: TRBV25-1
CDR3 protein: CASSEGVYDTQYF
CDR3 DNA: TGTGCCAGCAGTGAAGGGGTGTACGATACGCAGTATTTT

clone size: .
D gene: TRBD2
J gene: TRBJ2-7
V gene: TRBV28
CDR3 protein: CASTFPAGGRYEQYF
CDR3 DNA: TGTGCCAGCACCTTCCCCGCGGGAGGGAGGTACGAGCAGTACTTC

clone size: .
D gene: TRBD1
J gene: TRBJ2-7
V gene: TRBV11-1
CDR3 protein: CASSFKGQAPYEQYF
CDR3 DNA: TGTGCCAGCAGCTTTAAGGGACAGGCCCCCTACGAGCAGTACTTC

clone size: .
D gene: .
J gene: TRBJ1-1
V gene: TRBV5-6
CDR3 protein: CASSLEGWVNTEAFF
CDR3 DNA: TGTGCCAGCAGCTTGGAGGGGTGGGTGAACACTGAAGCTTTCTTT

clone size: .
D gene: .
J gene: TRBJ2-5
V gene: TRBV7-2
CDR3 protein: CASSLGPLGGRETQYF
CDR3 DNA: TGTGCCAGCAGCTTAGGACCCCTAGGGGGGCGGGAGACCCAGTACTTC

clone size: .
D gene: .
J gene: TRBJ2-7
V gene: TRBV27
CDR3 protein: CASSSPGRSYEQYF
CDR3 DNA: TGTGCCAGCAGTTCCCCTGGACGGTCCTACGAGCAGTACTTC

clone size: .
D gene: .
J gene: TRBJ1-5
V gene: TRBV6-5
CDR3 protein: CASSYGPENQPQHF
CDR3 DNA: TGTGCCAGCAGTTACGGGCCGGAGAATCAGCCCCAGCATTTT

clone size: .
D gene: .
J gene: TRBJ1-1
V gene: TRBV19
CDR3 protein: CASSKGGGTSPEAFF
CDR3 DNA: TGTGCCAGTAGTAAGGGTGGGGGGACAAGTCCAGAAGCTTTCTTT

clone size: .
D gene: .
J gene: TRBJ1-1
V gene: TRBV19
CDR3 protein: CASSIGGGAVNTEAFF
CDR3 DNA: TGTGCCAGTAGTATAGGTGGGGGGGCCGTGAACACTGAAGCTTTCTTT

clone size: .
D gene: .
J gene: TRBJ1-2
V gene: TRBV30
CDR3 protein: CAWTLGYGYTF
CDR3 DNA: TGTGCCTGGACCCTGGGGTATGGCTACACCTTC

clone size: .
D gene: TRBD1
J gene: TRBJ1-6
V gene: TRBV6-5
CDR3 protein: CASSYSRQGESPLHF
CDR3 DNA: TGTGCCAGCAGTTACTCAAGACAGGGGGAGTCACCCCTCCACTTT

clone size: once
D gene: .
J gene: TRBJ1-2
V gene: TRBV4-3
CDR3 protein: CASSQEGLKVSGYTF
CDR3 DNA: TGCGCCAGCAGCCAAGAGGGCCTGAAAGTATCTGGCTACACCTTC

clone size: .
D gene: .
J gene: TRBJ2-3
V gene: TRBV15
CDR3 protein: CATSRNTPRISTDTQYF
CDR3 DNA: TGTGCCACCAGCAGAAATACCCCGCGGATTAGCACAGATACGCAGTATTTT

clone size: .
D gene: TRBD2
J gene: TRBJ2-7
V gene: TRBV4-1
CDR3 protein: CASSQLAGGRDEQYF
CDR3 DNA: TGCGCCAGCAGCCAACTAGCGGGGGGGCGCGATGAGCAGTACTTC

clone size: .
D gene: .
J gene: TRBJ1-4
V gene: TRBV10-1
CDR3 protein: CASSVARQVGGLFF
CDR3 DNA: TGCGCCAGCAGTGTGGCTCGACAGGTTGGAGGACTGTTTTTT

clone size: .
D gene: .
J gene: TRBJ2-1
V gene: TRBV7-9
CDR3 protein: CASSLSNEQFF
CDR3 DNA: TGTGCCAGCAGCTTAAGCAATGAGCAGTTCTTC

clone size: .
D gene: .
J gene: TRBJ1-2
V gene: TRBV7-6
CDR3 protein: CASSLGGTPILGYGYTF
CDR3 DNA: TGTGCCAGCAGCCTAGGGGGGACACCAATTTTGGGCTATGGCTACACCTTC

clone size: .
D gene: .
J gene: TRBJ2-7
V gene: TRBV6-5
CDR3 protein: CASSYGRQSYYEQYF
CDR3 DNA: TGTGCCAGCAGTTACGGTAGACAGAGCTACTACGAGCAGTACTTC

clone size: .
D gene: .
J gene: TRBJ2-5
V gene: TRBV7-2
CDR3 protein: CASSSRNGQETQYF
CDR3 DNA: TGTGCCAGCAGCTCCCGTAACGGCCAAGAGACCCAGTACTTC

clone size: .
D gene: TRBD2
J gene: TRBJ2-3
V gene: TRBV7-2
CDR3 protein: CASSRLGGVAGVPDTQYF
CDR3 DNA: TGTGCCAGCAGCCGCTTAGGGGGGGTAGCGGGAGTCCCAGATACGCAGTATTTT

clone size: .
D gene: .
J gene: TRBJ2-1
V gene: TRBV6-6
CDR3 protein: CASSYSIDEQFF
CDR3 DNA: TGTGCCAGCAGTTACTCGATCGATGAGCAGTTCTTC

clone size: .
D gene: TRBD2
J gene: TRBJ2-1
V gene: TRBV29-1
CDR3 protein: CSVAAGTSSYNEQFF
CDR3 DNA: TGCAGCGTTGCCGCCGGGACTAGCTCCTACAATGAGCAGTTCTTC

clone size: .
D gene: .
J gene: TRBJ2-7
V gene: TRBV6-1
CDR3 protein: CASSPRDRLSYEQYF
CDR3 DNA: TGTGCCAGCAGTCCCCGGGACCGCCTTTCCTACGAGCAGTACTTC

clone size: .
D gene: .
J gene: TRBJ2-1
V gene: TRBV20-1
CDR3 protein: CSARTGSEQFF
CDR3 DNA: TGCAGTGCTAGAACAGGTTCTGAGCAGTTCTTC

clone size: .
D gene: .
J gene: TRBJ2-7
V gene: TRBV28
CDR3 protein: CASASRGGAHEQYF
CDR3 DNA: TGTGCCAGCGCCTCCCGAGGGGGGGCCCACGAGCAGTACTTC